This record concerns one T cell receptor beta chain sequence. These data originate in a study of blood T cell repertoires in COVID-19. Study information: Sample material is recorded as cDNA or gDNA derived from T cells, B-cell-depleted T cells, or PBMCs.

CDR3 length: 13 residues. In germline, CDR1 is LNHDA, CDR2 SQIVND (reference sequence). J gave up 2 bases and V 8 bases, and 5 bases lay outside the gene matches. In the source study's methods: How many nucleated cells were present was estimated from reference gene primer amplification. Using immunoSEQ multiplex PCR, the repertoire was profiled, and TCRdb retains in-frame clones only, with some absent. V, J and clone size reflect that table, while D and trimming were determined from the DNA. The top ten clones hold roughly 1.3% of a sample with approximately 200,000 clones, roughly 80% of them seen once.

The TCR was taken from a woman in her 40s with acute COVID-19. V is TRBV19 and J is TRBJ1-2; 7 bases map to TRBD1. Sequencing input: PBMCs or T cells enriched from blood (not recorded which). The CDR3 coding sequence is TGTGCCAGTTCACCCAGGGGGAACTATGGCTACACCTTC. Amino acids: CASSPRGNYGYTF. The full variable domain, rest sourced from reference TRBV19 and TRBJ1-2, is DGGITQSPKYLFRKEGQNVTLSCEQNLNHDAMYWYRQDPGQGLRLIYYSQIVNDFQKGDIAEGYSVSREKKESFPLTVTSAQKNPTAFYLCASSPRGNYGYTFGSGTRLTVV.